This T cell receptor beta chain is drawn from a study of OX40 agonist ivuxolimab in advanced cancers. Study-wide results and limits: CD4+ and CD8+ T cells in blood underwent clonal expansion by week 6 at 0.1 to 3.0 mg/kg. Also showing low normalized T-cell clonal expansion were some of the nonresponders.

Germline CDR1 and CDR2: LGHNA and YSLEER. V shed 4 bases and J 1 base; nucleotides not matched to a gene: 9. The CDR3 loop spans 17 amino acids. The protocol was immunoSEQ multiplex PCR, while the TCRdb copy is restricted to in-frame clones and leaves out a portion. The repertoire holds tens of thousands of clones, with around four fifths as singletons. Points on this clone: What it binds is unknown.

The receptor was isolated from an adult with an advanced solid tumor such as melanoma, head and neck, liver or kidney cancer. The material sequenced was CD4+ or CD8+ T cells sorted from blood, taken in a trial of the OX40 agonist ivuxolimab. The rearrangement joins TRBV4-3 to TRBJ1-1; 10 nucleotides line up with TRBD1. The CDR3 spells CASSREIGQGENTEAFF. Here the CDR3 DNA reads TGCGCCAGCAGCCGTGAGATCGGACAGGGGGAGAACACTGAAGCTTTCTTT.